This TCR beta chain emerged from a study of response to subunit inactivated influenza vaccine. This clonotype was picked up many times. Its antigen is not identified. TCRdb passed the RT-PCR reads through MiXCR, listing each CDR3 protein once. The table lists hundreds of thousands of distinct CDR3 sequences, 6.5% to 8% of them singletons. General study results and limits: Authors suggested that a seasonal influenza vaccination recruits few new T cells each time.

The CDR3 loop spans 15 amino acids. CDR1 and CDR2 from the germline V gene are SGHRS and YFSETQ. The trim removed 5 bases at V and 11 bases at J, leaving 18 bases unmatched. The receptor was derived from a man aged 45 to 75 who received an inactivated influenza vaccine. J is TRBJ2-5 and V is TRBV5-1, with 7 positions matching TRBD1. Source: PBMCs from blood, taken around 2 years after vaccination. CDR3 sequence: CASRPPQGTKEDQYF. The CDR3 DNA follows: TGCGCCAGCAGGCCTCCACAGGGGACCAAGGAGGATCAGTACTTC.